A single sample is the source of the 20 T cell receptor beta chains below, sequenced in a study of T-cell memory formation after mild COVID-19. TCRdb processed the 5' RACE reads anew with MiXCR; each CDR3 protein has one entry. The profile shows approximately 500,000 distinct CDR3 sequences, about 23% of them singletons. Sequences were obtained from PBMCs or a T cell subset sorted from them (not recorded which). The receptors here all came from an adult woman who had mild COVID-19 (a few samples of this study predate the infection). Cell type and time point are not known.

A few counts support this clonotype. The chain recombines TRBV15 with TRBJ1-1; D not certain. The CDR3 contains 13 residues. Germline assignment: CDR1 LNHNV and CDR2 YYDKDF (reference sequence). Trimming stripped 3 bases from V and 1 base from J, with 6 bases between. CDR3 amino acids: CATSSSQNTEAFF. In nucleotides, the CDR3 is TGTGCCACCAGCAGCTCTCAGAACACTGAAGCTTTCTTT.

This clonotype has more than one count but fewer than ten. The chain joins TRBV19 to TRBJ1-2, with a possible D match to TRBD1 (6 bases). The germline CDR1 and CDR2 sequences are LNHDA and SQIVND (reference sequence). The V end was cut by 10 bases, the J end by 2 bases, with 14 bases between. The CDR3 loop spans 13 amino acids. The CDR3 DNA reads TGTGCCACCCATGACAGGACCAACTATGGCTACACCTTC. Its translation is CATHDRTNYGYTF.

This clonotype was recorded a few times. This chain connects TRBV7-2 to TRBJ2-1, with 10 bases that match TRBD1. V trimming: 5 bases; J trimming: 6 bases; junction bases outside the gene matches: 7. CDR1 and CDR2 (germline): SGHTA, FQGNSA. CDR3 length: 15 residues. DNA of the CDR3: TGTGCCAGCAGCCCCGCGCGGACAGGGGGCAATGAGCAGTTCTTC. It yields the protein CASSPARTGGNEQFF. Using reference TRBV7-2 and TRBJ2-1 for the parts outside the CDR3, the full variable domain is GAGVSQSPSNKVTEKGKDVELRCDPISGHTALYWYRQSLGQGLEFLIYFQGNSAPDKSGLPSDRFSAERTGGSVSTLTIQRTQQEDSAVYLCASSPARTGGNEQFFGPGTRLTVL.

The sample holds a few counts of this clonotype. The gene calls are TRBV12-3 or TRBV12-4 and TRBJ1-1, with 7 bases lining up with TRBD1. J lost 2 bases, V lost 6 bases, and 6 bases had no gene match. This CDR3 is built from 14 residues. The CDR3 loop reads CASRHRGTNTEAFF. The CDR3, as DNA: TGTGCCAGCAGGCACAGGGGAACCAACACTGAAGCTTTCTTT.

The chain is built from TRBV5-1 and TRBJ2-7; 13 nucleotides line up with TRBD2. The CDR3 covers 15 residues. V trimming: 4 bases; J trimming: 7 bases; junction bases outside the gene matches: 8. Germline-derived CDR1 and CDR2 are SGHRS and YFSETQ. The DNA for the CDR3 is TGCGCCAGCAGCCTACTAGCGGGAGGGCCGGTAGAGCAGTACTTC. Translated: CASSLLAGGPVEQYF.

J is TRBJ1-1 and V is TRBV5-1; D possibly corresponds to TRBD1 (6 bases). In germline, CDR1 is SGHRS, CDR2 YFSETQ. There are 15 residues in the CDR3. Trimming stripped 4 bases from V and 1 base from J, with 14 bases between. For the CDR3, the DNA is TGCGCCAGCAGCCTTTATTTGACAGGGAACACTGAAGCTTTCTTT. Residues: CASSLYLTGNTEAFF. The full variable domain, with the rest looked up from reference TRBV5-1 and TRBJ1-1, is KAGVTQTPRYLIKTRGQQVTLSCSPISGHRSVSWYQQTPGQGLQFLFEYFSETQRNKGNFPGRFSGRQFSNSRSEMNVSTLELGDSALYLCASSLYLTGNTEAFFGQGTRLTVV.

The chain is built from TRBV12-3 or TRBV12-4 and TRBJ2-3; 12 nucleotides align to TRBD2. This CDR3 region has 18 residues. Trimming at V came to 5 bases and at J to 0 bases, leaving 9 bases not matched to a gene. CDR3 coding DNA: TGTGCCAGCAGTCCTGGGACTAGCGGGTACCTAAGCACAGATACGCAGTATTTT. It codes for CASSPGTSGYLSTDTQYF.

V is TRBV18 and J is TRBJ2-1, with 11 bases lining up with TRBD2. V lost 2 bases and J lost 8; bases outside the gene matches: 5. The CDR3 length is 15 residues. Looked up from germline, CDR1 is KGHSH and CDR2 is LQKENI. The CDR3 spells CASSPSLAGAYEQFF. In nucleotides, the CDR3 is TGTGCCAGCTCACCATCACTAGCGGGAGCGTATGAGCAGTTCTTC.

This chain links TRBV6-5 with TRBJ2-3; 14 bases are a match to TRBD2. The CDR3 is 18 residues long. Germline CDR1 MNHEY, CDR2 SVGAGI. The junction had 9 bases not matched to a gene; V was cut back by 6 bases and J by 1 base. The CDR3 here is CASSPRLTSGRGTDTQYF. The DNA for the CDR3 is TGTGCCAGCAGCCCCCGCCTGACTAGCGGGAGGGGCACAGATACGCAGTATTTT.

This chain uses TRBV7-2 with TRBJ2-2, with D perhaps being TRBD1 or TRBD2 (6 bases each). The CDR3 is 15 residues long. V lost 1 base, J lost 5 bases, and 11 bases lay in between. The germline V gene encodes CDR1 SGHTA and CDR2 FQGNSA. The DNA of the CDR3 is TGTGCCAGCAGCTTAGGGGGGCTAGCGACCGGGGAGCTGTTTTTT. Translated, it gives CASSLGGLATGELFF.

The chain is built from TRBV25-1 and TRBJ2-3, with 11 nucleotides matching TRBD2. Unmatched junction bases numbered 8, after V lost 4 bases and J lost 2 bases. This CDR3 is built from 17 residues. Looked up from germline, CDR1 is MGHDK and CDR2 is SYGVNS. The CDR3 here is CASSASPGLAVTDTQYF. CDR3 nucleotides: TGTGCCAGCAGTGCTTCACCGGGACTAGCGGTCACAGATACGCAGTATTTT. Based on the CDR3 plus reference TRBV25-1 and TRBJ2-3, the full variable domain is EADIYQTPRYLVIGTGKKITLECSQTMGHDKMYWYQQDPGMELHLIHYSYGVNSTEKGDLSSESTVSRIRTEHFPLTLESARPSHTSQYLCASSASPGLAVTDTQYFGPGTRLTVL.

Note on this clonotype: The junction does not match germline at one end; this may be a read error. CDR3 region: CRVGGVNTEAFF. The CDR3 bases are TGCAGAGTTGGGGGGGTAAACACTGAAGCTTTCTTT. V and J are TRBV29-1 and TRBJ1-1; perhaps TRBD1 as D (5 bases). The V gene's germline CDR1 is SQVTM and CDR2 ANQGSEA. The CDR3 is 12 amino acids. The variable domain in full, with the rest retrieved from reference TRBV29-1 and TRBJ1-1, is SAVISQKPSRDICQRGTSLTIQCQVDSQVTMMFWYRQQPGQSLTLIATANQGSEATYESGFVIDKFPISRPNLTFSTLTVSNMSPEDSSIYLCRVGGVNTEAFFGQGTRLTVV.

The chain employs TRBV4-1 and TRBJ1-2; 8 bases fit TRBD1. The CDR3 runs 15 residues. From germline, CDR1 is MGHRA and CDR2 YSYEKL. V trimming: 1 base; J trimming: 7 bases; junction bases outside the gene matches: 8. This CDR3 reads CASSQVTGELGGYTF. The CDR3 coding sequence is TGCGCCAGCAGCCAAGTGACAGGGGAGTTAGGTGGCTACACCTTC.

V usage is TRBV5-5 and J usage is TRBJ1-2, with D hard to call. Germline CDR1 is SGHKS and CDR2 is YYEKEE (reference sequence). Trimming took off 4 bases at V and 2 bases at J, with 6 bases between the two ends. The CDR3 contains 12 residues. The CDR3 loop is CASSKENYGYTF. CDR3 coding DNA: TGTGCCAGCAGCAAGGAGAACTATGGCTACACCTTC. The full variable domain, rest sourced from reference TRBV5-5 and TRBJ1-2, is DAGVTQSPTHLIKTRGQQVTLRCSPISGHKSVSWYQQVLGQGPQFIFQYYEKEERGRGNFPDRFSARQFPNYSSELNVNALLLGDSALYLCASSKENYGYTFGSGTRLTVV.

The chain combines TRBV3-1 with TRBJ1-4; D may be TRBD1 (5 bases). CDR1 is LGHDT, CDR2 YNNKEL, per germline (reference sequence). The length of the CDR3 is 13 residues. Trimming stripped 6 bases from V and 8 bases from J, with 13 bases between. CDR3 nucleotide sequence: TGTGCCAGCAGGCACGCCCAGGGCGAAAAACTGTTTTTT. Protein product: CASRHAQGEKLFF.

The chain recombines TRBV9 with TRBJ1-5; TRBD1 aligns across 7 bases. CDR3 length: 15 residues. CDR1 SGDLS and CDR2 YYNGEE come from the germline V gene. V lost 4 bases, J lost 3 bases, and 7 bases stayed unmatched. The CDR3: CASSSRDSLNQPQHF. The CDR3 DNA sequence: TGTGCCAGCAGCTCCCGGGACAGTCTCAATCAGCCCCAGCATTTT.

A few counts support this clonotype. The genes are TRBV24-1 and TRBJ2-3; TRBD2 aligns across 9 bases. The CDR3 sequence is 12 residues long. The junction had 4 bases not matched to a gene; V was cut back by 6 bases and J by 10 bases. In germline, CDR1 is KGHDR, CDR2 SFDVKD. Here the CDR3 DNA reads TGTGCCACCAGTCGGGCGGGAGGGGCGCAGTATTTT. Translated, it gives CATSRAGGAQYF.

The sample holds a few counts of this clonotype. The V call is TRBV3-1, the J call TRBJ2-4, with TRBD2 matching over 7 bases. Germline CDR1 reads LGHDT; CDR2 reads YNNKEL (reference sequence). CDR3 length: 17 residues. Trimming took 4 bases from V and 0 from J; bases not matched to a gene: 9. CDR3 residues: CASSPHGAGLAKNIQYF. The CDR3 coding sequence is TGTGCCAGCAGCCCACACGGAGCGGGGTTAGCCAAAAACATTCAGTACTTC.

This clonotype came up a few times. J is TRBJ1-1 and V is TRBV20-1, with TRBD1 matching over 9 bases. Germline V gives CDR1 DFQATT, CDR2 SNEGSKA (reference sequence). V was clipped by 3 bases and J by 0 bases; unmatched bases: 5. The CDR3 runs to 15 residues. Written as DNA, the CDR3 is TGCAGTGCTAGGGGGACAGGGTGGTTGAACACTGAAGCTTTCTTT. It codes for CSARGTGWLNTEAFF.

This clonotype was found a few times. The rearrangement links TRBV19 to TRBJ1-5; 8 nucleotides align to TRBD1. V was clipped by 4 bases and J by 2 bases; unmatched bases: 4. This CDR3 has 15 residues. Germline loops: CDR1 LNHDA, CDR2 SQIVND (reference sequence). The DNA for the CDR3 is TGTGCCAGTAGTACAGGGGGCGCGGGCAATCAGCCCCAGCATTTT. It codes for CASSTGGAGNQPQHF. The whole variable domain, filled in from reference TRBV19 and TRBJ1-5, reads DGGITQSPKYLFRKEGQNVTLSCEQNLNHDAMYWYRQDPGQGLRLIYYSQIVNDFQKGDIAEGYSVSREKKESFPLTVTSAQKNPTAFYLCASSTGGAGNQPQHFGDGTRLSIL.